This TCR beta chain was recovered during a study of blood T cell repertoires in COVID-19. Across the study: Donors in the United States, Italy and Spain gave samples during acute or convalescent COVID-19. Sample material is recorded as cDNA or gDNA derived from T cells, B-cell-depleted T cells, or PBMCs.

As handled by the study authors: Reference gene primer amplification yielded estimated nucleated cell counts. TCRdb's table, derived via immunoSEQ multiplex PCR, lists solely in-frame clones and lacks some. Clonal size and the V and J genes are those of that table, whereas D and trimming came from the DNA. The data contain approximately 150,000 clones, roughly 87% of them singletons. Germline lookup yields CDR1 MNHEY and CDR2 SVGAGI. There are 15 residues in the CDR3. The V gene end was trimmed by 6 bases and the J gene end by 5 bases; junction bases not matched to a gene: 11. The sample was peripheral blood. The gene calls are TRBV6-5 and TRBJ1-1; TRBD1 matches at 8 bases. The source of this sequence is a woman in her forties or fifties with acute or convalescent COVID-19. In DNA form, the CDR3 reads TGTGCCAGCAGCCTTGACAGGGGAGGAGAGACTGAAGCTTTCTTT. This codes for CASSLDRGGETEAFF.